These 26 T cell receptor beta chains share one sample of origin, sequenced in a study of OX40 agonist ivuxolimab in advanced cancers. Repertoires were generated with immunoSEQ multiplex PCR, while TCRdb's copy carries only in-frame clones and drops some. This sample has approximately 51,000 clones; around 77% occur once, and the top ten carry under 2.5%. Sample: CD4+ or CD8+ T cells sorted from blood, taken in a trial of the OX40 agonist ivuxolimab. The receptor set was obtained from an adult with an advanced solid tumor such as melanoma, head and neck, liver or kidney cancer.

The V and J genes are TRBV27 and TRBJ1-1; 7 nucleotides match TRBD1. The germline V gene encodes CDR1 MNHEY and CDR2 SMNVEV (reference sequence). J gave up 3 bases and V 5 bases, and 3 bases lay outside the gene matches. This CDR3 region has 13 residues. The CDR3 nucleotides read TGTGCCAGCAGTGAGACAGGGTACACTGAAGCTTTCTTT. It specifies CASSETGYTEAFF.

The genes are TRBV10-2 and TRBJ2-3, with D perhaps matching TRBD2 (6 bases). The germline V gene has CDR1 WSHSY and CDR2 SAAADI. V was trimmed by 3 bases and J by 5 bases, leaving 15 bases between them. The CDR3 has 15 amino acids. CDR3 sequence reads: CASSDRPGDGDTQYF. In DNA, the CDR3 is TGCGCCAGCAGTGATAGGCCGGGAGACGGAGATACGCAGTATTTT.

This CDR3 reads CASSRKGGSPTDTQYF. The DNA for the CDR3 is TGTGCCAGTAGTCGTAAGGGCGGGAGTCCTACAGATACGCAGTATTTT. The rearrangement uses TRBV19 and TRBJ2-3; 7 nucleotides agree with TRBD2. The CDR3 is 16 amino acids. V shed 5 bases and J 3 bases; nucleotides not matched to a gene: 11. Germline-derived CDR1 and CDR2 are LNHDA and SQIVND (reference sequence).

This sequence joins TRBV19 and TRBJ1-5; 12 nucleotides line up with TRBD1. With 5 bases clipped from V and 7 bases from J, the junction kept 9 bases outside the gene matches. The V gene's germline CDR1 is LNHDA and CDR2 SQIVND (reference sequence). The CDR3 has 16 amino acids. CDR3 in amino acids: CASSGGQGASWQPQHF. CDR3 DNA sequence: TGTGCCAGTAGTGGGGGACAGGGGGCATCTTGGCAGCCCCAGCATTTT.

The rearrangement links TRBV19 to TRBJ1-1; D might be TRBD1 (6 bases). Trimming took off 1 base at V and 7 bases at J, with 25 bases between the two ends. The CDR3 is made up of 18 amino acids. CDR1 and CDR2 from the germline V gene are LNHDA and SQIVND (reference sequence). CDR3 sequence reads: CASSIAPPQTGLHYEAFF. Here the CDR3 DNA reads TGTGCCAGTAGTATAGCTCCCCCCCAGACAGGCCTACATTATGAAGCTTTCTTT.

This clone was recorded only once. This rearrangement joins TRBV19 to TRBJ2-4, with a tentative D call TRBD1 (5 bases). This CDR3 comprises 13 residues. V was shortened by 6 bases and J by 6 bases, with 12 bases between the two germline ends. Germline lookup yields CDR1 LNHDA and CDR2 SQIVND (reference sequence). CDR3 coding DNA: TGTGCCAGTAGCGACAGTTTCGGAAACATTCAGTACTTC. This codes for CASSDSFGNIQYF.

This sequence joins TRBV28 and TRBJ2-2; 8 bases are shared with TRBD2. Unmatched junction bases numbered 4, after V lost 2 bases and J lost 5 bases. This CDR3 has 15 amino acids. CDR1 is MDHEN and CDR2 is SYDVKM in the germline V gene. CDR3 bases: TGTGCCAGCAGTTTAGTGGGACTAGGGACCGGGGAGCTGTTTTTT. Protein: CASSLVGLGTGELFF.

The chain carries TRBV4-1 and TRBJ2-1; 8 bases are a match to TRBD1. CDR1 is MGHRA, CDR2 YSYEKL, per germline. J lost 8 bases, V lost 10 bases, and 16 bases had no gene match. There are 15 residues in the CDR3. For the CDR3, the DNA is TGCGCCACGACCCAGGGGGCGGGAAGCAGCGATGAGCAGTTCTTC. Its translation is CATTQGAGSSDEQFF.

This chain uses TRBV7-8 with TRBJ2-5, with 7 bases identical to TRBD1. The junction had 7 bases not matched to a gene; V was cut back by 5 bases and J by 4 bases. The CDR3 covers 14 residues. The V gene's germline CDR1 is SGHVS and CDR2 FQNEAQ. CDR3 amino acids: CASSRRQGPETQYF. CDR3 nucleotide sequence: TGTGCCAGCAGCCGACGACAGGGCCCAGAGACCCAGTACTTC.

CDR3 protein: CASSSYDRVLNYGYTF. The CDR3 nucleotides are TGTGCCAGCAGCTCTTACGACAGGGTTCTTAACTATGGCTACACCTTC. The V gene is TRBV7-3, the J gene TRBJ1-2, with TRBD1 identical over 7 bases. With V trimmed by 4 bases and J by 1 base, 9 bases remained unmatched. Germline loops: CDR1 SGHTA, CDR2 FQGTGA. The CDR3 covers 16 residues. The variable domain in full, with the rest retrieved from reference TRBV7-3 and TRBJ1-2, is GAGVSQTPSNKVTEKGKYVELRCDPISGHTALYWYRQSLGQGPEFLIYFQGTGAADDSGLPNDRFFAVRPEGSVSTLKIQRTERGDSAVYLCASSSYDRVLNYGYTFGSGTRLTVV.

The gene calls are TRBV7-6 and TRBJ2-7; D call uncertain. Germline V CDR1 and CDR2: SGHVS, FNYEAQ. Trimming cost V 4 bases and J 0 bases, with 4 bases left between them. CDR3 length equals 12 residues. CDR3 DNA sequence: TGTGCCAGCAGCTCGCGCTCCTACGAGCAGTACTTC. The encoded protein is CASSSRSYEQYF.

This chain joins TRBV20-1 and TRBJ1-1, with a tentative D call TRBD1 (6 bases). CDR1 and CDR2 (germline): DFQATT, SNEGSKA (reference sequence). V gave up 3 bases and J gave up 6 bases, with 8 bases separating them. The CDR3 runs 11 residues. CDR3 amino acids: CSASRGAEAFF. As DNA, the CDR3 is TGCAGTGCTAGTAGGGGGGCTGAAGCTTTCTTT.

The V call is TRBV6-1, the J call TRBJ1-1; D is ambiguous. The CDR3 covers 13 residues. Trimming stripped 6 bases from V and 3 bases from J, with 11 bases between. Germline lookup yields CDR1 MNHNS and CDR2 SASEGT. CDR3 bases: TGTGCCAGCAGGGAGGTCCTCGACACTGAAGCTTTCTTT. The encoded protein is CASREVLDTEAFF.

The chain recombines TRBV28 with TRBJ2-7, with TRBD1 matching over 9 bases. The J segment lost 3 bases and the V segment lost 5 bases, leaving 5 bases of the junction unmatched. The CDR3 contains 14 residues. Germline CDR1 is MDHEN and CDR2 is SYDVKM. The DNA of the CDR3 is TGTGCCAGCAGTACGACAGGGGGGCTCTACGAGCAGTACTTC. This sequence encodes CASSTTGGLYEQYF. The full variable domain, rest sourced from reference TRBV28 and TRBJ2-7, is DVKVTQSSRYLVKRTGEKVFLECVQDMDHENMFWYRQDPGLGLRLIYFSYDVKMKEKGDIPEGYSVSREKKERFSLILESASTNQTSMYLCASSTTGGLYEQYFGPGTRLTVT.

This rearrangement joins TRBV30 to TRBJ1-2; D is unclear. The CDR3 runs to 14 residues. Germline-derived CDR1 and CDR2 are GTSNPN and SVGIG (reference sequence). With 0 bases removed from V and 1 base from J, the gap between germline ends came to 9 bases. The CDR3 nucleotides are TGTGCCTGGAGTGTCCGTTCGGGTAACTATGGCTACACCTTC. Its protein is CAWSVRSGNYGYTF.

V and J are TRBV5-1 and TRBJ1-2, with D possibly being TRBD1 (5 bases). CDR1 SGHRS and CDR2 YFSETQ come from the germline V gene. Trimming took 4 bases from V and 4 from J, leaving 11 bases between them. The length of the CDR3 is 13 residues. The chain's CDR3 is CASSGQGAYGYTF. CDR3 nucleotide sequence: TGCGCCAGCAGCGGGCAGGGTGCCTATGGCTACACCTTC.

The chain employs TRBV2 and TRBJ2-3, with 9 bases lining up with TRBD2. J was trimmed by 3 bases and V by 7 bases; bases with no gene match: 8. This CDR3 comprises 15 residues. CDR1 is SNHLY, CDR2 FYNNEI, per germline. CDR3 loop: CASKRLAGPTDTQYF. CDR3 in DNA: TGTGCCAGCAAGCGCCTAGCGGGGCCGACAGATACGCAGTATTTT.

The CDR3 DNA sequence: TGTGCACAAATAGGCTTAAGCACAGATACGCAGTATTTT. It translates to CAQIGLSTDTQYF. This chain links TRBV6-5 with TRBJ2-3, with unresolved D. The CDR3 is 13 amino acids. Germline V CDR1 and CDR2: MNHEY, SVGAGI.

Worth noting for this clone: A single base separates this from a much larger clone, so it may be a read error. Additional DNA sequences in this sample encode the identical CDR3. The chain employs TRBV28 and TRBJ1-5; D is unresolved. The V end was cut by 6 bases, the J end by 10 bases, with 16 bases between. CDR1 and CDR2 from the germline V gene are MDHEN and SYDVKM. This CDR3 has 13 residues. CDR3 coding DNA: TGTGCCAGCAGCCCCGGGCCGTGGAAACCCCAGCATTTT. Protein product: CASSPGPWKPQHF.

The chain joins TRBV5-1 to TRBJ2-7, with a tentative D call TRBD1 (5 bases). The CDR3 spans 11 residues. Germline V gene data show CDR1 as SGHRS and CDR2 as YFSETQ. V lost 2 bases to trimming and J lost 6 bases, with 6 bases between them. CDR3: CASSLGAEQYF. For the CDR3, the DNA is TGCGCCAGCAGCTTAGGGGCCGAGCAGTACTTC.

The chain has TRBV4-1 and TRBJ2-2; D gene unclear. Trimming left V 0 bases short and J 1 base short, with 12 bases between. The CDR3 runs 17 residues. Per germline, CDR1 MGHRA and CDR2 YSYEKL. CDR3 in amino acids: CASSQDRMAKNTGELFF. CDR3 coding DNA: TGCGCCAGCAGCCAAGATAGGATGGCTAAGAACACCGGGGAGCTGTTTTTT.

The genes are TRBV4-1 and TRBJ2-3; no clear D gene. Germline V gene data show CDR1 as MGHRA and CDR2 as YSYEKL. Trimming cost V 0 bases and J 5 bases, with 12 bases left between them. The CDR3 extends over 15 amino acids. The CDR3 reads CASSQDHTTLDTQYF. The DNA of the CDR3 is TGCGCCAGCAGCCAAGATCACACCACTCTAGATACGCAGTATTTT.

Only a few counts were recorded for this clone. The chain employs TRBV28 and TRBJ2-6, with D perhaps TRBD1 (5 bases). Germline CDR1 MDHEN, CDR2 SYDVKM. V was shortened by 6 bases and J by 0 bases, with 15 bases between the two germline ends. This CDR3 region has 17 residues. The CDR3 coding sequence is TGTGCCAGCAGCTTTACAGGAAGAGCCTCTGGGGCCAACGTCCTGACTTTC. Encoded protein: CASSFTGRASGANVLTF.

The rearrangement uses TRBV6-1 and TRBJ1-2, with D perhaps matching TRBD1 (5 bases). This CDR3 comprises 14 residues. V was shortened by 4 bases and J by 2 bases, with 11 bases between the two germline ends. The germline CDR1 and CDR2 sequences are MNHNS and SASEGT. Written as DNA, the CDR3 is TGTGCCAGCAGTGGCCCCCGGGACAACTATGGCTACACCTTC. Its protein is CASSGPRDNYGYTF.

There are many counts of this clone. CDR3 residues: CASSRMGAEAFF. DNA for the CDR3: TGTGCCAGTAGTAGGATGGGGGCTGAAGCTTTCTTT. This chain links TRBV19 with TRBJ1-1; maybe TRBD1 (5 bases). Germline CDR1 LNHDA, CDR2 SQIVND (reference sequence). V dropped 4 bases and J dropped 6 bases, with 9 bases sitting between them. The CDR3 has 12 residues.

V is TRBV28 and J is TRBJ1-4, with D perhaps TRBD1 (5 bases). The germline V gene has CDR1 MDHEN and CDR2 SYDVKM. V gave up 7 bases and J gave up 8 bases, with 11 bases separating them. There are 12 residues in the CDR3. The CDR3 bases are TGTGCCAGCACCCCAGGGTTGGAAAAACTGTTTTTT. This sequence encodes CASTPGLEKLFF.